This is a list of T cell receptor beta chains from one sample in a study of cytomegalovirus exposure and HLA in healthy donors. Some clones are missing from TCRdb's copy, which holds only in-frame ones; the method was immunoSEQ multiplex PCR. The sample holds some 100,000 clones, approximately 81% seen once. Input material: PBMCs. The origin of the receptors is a male donor in good health and CMV-seropositive. Each CDR3 is given with its conserved first and last residue. The D gene is left open where the match is weak. The size field is filled for only some rows; it gives once, few, many or a size class.

j_call,v_call,d_call,clone_size,cdr3_aa,cdr3_nt
TRBJ2-2,TRBV7-9,TRBD2,NA,CASSLVGLASGELFF,TGTGCCAGCAGCTTAGTGGGACTAGCTTCGGGGGAGCTGTTTTTT
TRBJ1-1,TRBV19,NA,NA,CASSWNTEAFF,TGTGCCAGTTCTTGGAACACTGAAGCTTTCTTT
TRBJ1-5,TRBV7-2,NA,NA,CASSPDRYQPQHF,TGTGCCAGCAGCCCCGACAGATATCAGCCCCAGCATTTT
TRBJ2-3,TRBV13,NA,NA,CASSLGSSTDTQYF,TGTGCCAGCAGCTTAGGCTCGAGCACAGATACGCAGTATTTT
TRBJ1-6,TRBV6-6,NA,NA,CASSYVGSGSPLHF,TGTGCCAGCAGTTACGTAGGGTCAGGGTCACCCCTCCACTTT
TRBJ1-4,TRBV5-6,TRBD1,few,CASSTQGAREKLFF,TGTGCCAGCAGCACACAGGGGGCGCGGGAAAAACTGTTTTTT
TRBJ2-4,TRBV4-3,TRBD1,NA,CASSQGPPAIGQGGIQYF,TGCGCCAGCAGCCAAGGCCCCCCGGCTATAGGACAGGGGGGCATTCAGTACTTC
TRBJ2-2,TRBV7-2,NA,NA,CASSRLRGQNTGELFF,TGTGCCAGCAGCCGCCTGCGTGGACAGAACACCGGGGAGCTGTTTTTT
TRBJ2-3,TRBV14,TRBD2,NA,CASSQTWTSGGIDTQYF,TGTGCCAGCAGCCAAACCTGGACTAGCGGGGGGATCGATACGCAGTATTTT
TRBJ1-3,TRBV6-5,NA,NA,CASSYSTGSGNTIYF,TGTGCCAGCAGTTACTCGACGGGGTCCGGAAACACCATATATTTT
TRBJ2-7,TRBV4-2,NA,NA,CASSQALSLDEQYF,NA
TRBJ2-7,TRBV4-1,TRBD2,NA,CASSHQWEGYEQYF,TGCGCCAGCAGCCATCAGTGGGAGGGATACGAGCAGTACTTC
TRBJ2-5,TRBV5-4,NA,NA,CASSLFWGRRETQYF,TGTGCCAGCAGCTTGTTCTGGGGGCGCCGAGAGACCCAGTACTTC